The next 2 T cell receptor beta chains were all read from a single sample in a study of identical twins (dated by TCRdb to about 2016). Receptor libraries were prepared by 5' RACE. Sequenced on an Illumina HiSeq 2000. The public sequencing data were trimmed at Q25 with fastp and processed into clonotypes with MiXCR by TCRdb, which kept only in-frame beta chains. Each CDR3 protein gets just one entry, which takes the most common genes and DNA from the rows behind it. Recorded for this sample are around 670,000 distinct CDR3 sequences; 5.5% to 6.5% of them occurred a single time. Of the sample, around 2% is held by the ten largest clones. The material sequenced was naive T cells sorted from blood. This sample's cell subset or site label indicates: cells isolated with a human naive T-cell isolation kit. The source is a man aged 18-30 years in good health.

The CDR3 sequence: CSARGLAGASTDTQYF. DNA of the CDR3: TGCAGTGCTAGAGGGCTAGCGGGAGCAAGCACAGATACGCAGTATTTT. The rearrangement uses TRBV20-1 and TRBJ2-3; 10 bases match TRBD2. After removal of 1 base from V and 0 bases from J, the junction contained 4 bases not matched to a gene. Looked up from germline, CDR1 is DFQATT and CDR2 is SNEGSKA (reference sequence). The CDR3 sequence is 16 residues long.

The table lists this clonotype with a few counts. The chain joins TRBV7-3 to TRBJ1-1; 8 bases are shared with TRBD1. Germline V gene lookup returns CDR1 SGHTA and CDR2 FQGTGA. Losses at the gene ends were 4 bases for V and 1 base for J; bases not matched to a gene: 8. This CDR3 comprises 16 residues. The DNA of the CDR3 is TGTGCCAGCAGCTCACCGGGACAGGTAAAGAACACTGAAGCTTTCTTT. Residues: CASSSPGQVKNTEAFF. Full variable domain (outside the CDR3, taken from reference TRBV7-3 and TRBJ1-1): GAGVSQTPSNKVTEKGKYVELRCDPISGHTALYWYRQSLGQGPEFLIYFQGTGAADDSGLPNDRFFAVRPEGSVSTLKIQRTERGDSAVYLCASSSPGQVKNTEAFFGQGTRLTVV.